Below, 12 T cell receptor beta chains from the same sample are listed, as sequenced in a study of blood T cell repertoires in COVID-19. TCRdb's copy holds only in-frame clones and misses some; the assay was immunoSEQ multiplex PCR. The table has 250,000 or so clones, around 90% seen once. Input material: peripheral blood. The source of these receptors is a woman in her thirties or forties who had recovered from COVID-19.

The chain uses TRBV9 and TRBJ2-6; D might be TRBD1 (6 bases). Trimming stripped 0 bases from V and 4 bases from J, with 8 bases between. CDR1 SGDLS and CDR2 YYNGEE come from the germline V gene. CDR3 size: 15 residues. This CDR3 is CASSVAQGGANVLTF. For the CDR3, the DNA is TGTGCCAGCAGCGTAGCTCAGGGGGGGGCCAACGTCCTGACTTTC.

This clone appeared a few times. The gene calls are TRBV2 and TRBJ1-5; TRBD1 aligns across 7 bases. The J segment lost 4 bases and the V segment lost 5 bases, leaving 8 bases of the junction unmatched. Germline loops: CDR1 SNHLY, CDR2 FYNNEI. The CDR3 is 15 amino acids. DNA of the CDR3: TGTGCCAGCAGTCTCGGGACAGCTACAAATCAGCCCCAGCATTTT. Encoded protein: CASSLGTATNQPQHF.

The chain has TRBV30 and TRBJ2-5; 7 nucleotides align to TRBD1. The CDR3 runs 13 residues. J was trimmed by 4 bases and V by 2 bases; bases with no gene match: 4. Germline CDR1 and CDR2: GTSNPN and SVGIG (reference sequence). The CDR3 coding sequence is TGTGCCTGGAGTTTCACAGGGGTAGAGACCCAGTACTTC. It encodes CAWSFTGVETQYF.

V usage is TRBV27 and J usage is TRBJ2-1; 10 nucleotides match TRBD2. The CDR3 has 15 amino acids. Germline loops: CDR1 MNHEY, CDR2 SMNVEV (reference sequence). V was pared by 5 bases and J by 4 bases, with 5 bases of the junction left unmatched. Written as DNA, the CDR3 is TGTGCCAGCAGTCCCGGGACTAGCGCATACAATGAGCAGTTCTTC. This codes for CASSPGTSAYNEQFF.

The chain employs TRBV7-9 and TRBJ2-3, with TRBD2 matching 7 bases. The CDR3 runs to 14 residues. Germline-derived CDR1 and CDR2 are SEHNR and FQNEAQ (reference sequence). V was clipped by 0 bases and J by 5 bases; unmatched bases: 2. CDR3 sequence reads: CASSLAGGGDTQYF. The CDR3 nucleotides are TGTGCCAGCAGCTTAGCGGGGGGGGGAGATACGCAGTATTTT.

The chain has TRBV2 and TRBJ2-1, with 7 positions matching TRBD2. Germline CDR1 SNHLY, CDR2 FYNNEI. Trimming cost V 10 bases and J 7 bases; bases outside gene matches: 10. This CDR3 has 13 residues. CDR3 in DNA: TGTGCCACATGGGAGGGTATTCGGAATGAGCAGTTCTTC. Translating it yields CATWEGIRNEQFF. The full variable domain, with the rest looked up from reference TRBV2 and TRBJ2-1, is EPEVTQTPSHQVTQMGQEVILRCVPISNHLYFYWYRQILGQKVEFLVSFYNNEISEKSEIFDDQFSVERPDGSNFTLKIRSTKLEDSAMYFCATWEGIRNEQFFGPGTRLTVL.

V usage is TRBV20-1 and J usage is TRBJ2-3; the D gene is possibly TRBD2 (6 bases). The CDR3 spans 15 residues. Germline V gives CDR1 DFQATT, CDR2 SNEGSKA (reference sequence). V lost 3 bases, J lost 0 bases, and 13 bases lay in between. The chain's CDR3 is CSASIADSSTDTQYF. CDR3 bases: TGCAGTGCTAGTATAGCGGATTCTAGCACAGATACGCAGTATTTT.

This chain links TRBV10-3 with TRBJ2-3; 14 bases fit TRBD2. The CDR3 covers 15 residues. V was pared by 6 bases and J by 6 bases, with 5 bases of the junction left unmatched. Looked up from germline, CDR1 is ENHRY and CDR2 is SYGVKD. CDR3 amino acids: CAISGTSGSVDTQYF. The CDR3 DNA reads TGTGCCATCAGCGGGACTAGCGGGAGTGTGGATACGCAGTATTTT.

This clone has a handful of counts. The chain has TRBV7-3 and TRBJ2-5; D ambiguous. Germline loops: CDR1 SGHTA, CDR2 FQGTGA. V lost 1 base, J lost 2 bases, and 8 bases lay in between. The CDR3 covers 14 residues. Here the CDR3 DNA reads TGTGCCAGCAGCTTAAATGGCCCACAAGAGACCCAGTACTTC. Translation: CASSLNGPQETQYF.

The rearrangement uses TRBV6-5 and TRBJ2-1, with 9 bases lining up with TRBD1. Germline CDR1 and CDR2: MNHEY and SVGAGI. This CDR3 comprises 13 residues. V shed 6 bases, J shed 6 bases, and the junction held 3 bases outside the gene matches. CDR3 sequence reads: CASSTTGGNEQFF. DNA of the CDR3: TGTGCCAGCAGCACGACAGGGGGCAATGAGCAGTTCTTC.

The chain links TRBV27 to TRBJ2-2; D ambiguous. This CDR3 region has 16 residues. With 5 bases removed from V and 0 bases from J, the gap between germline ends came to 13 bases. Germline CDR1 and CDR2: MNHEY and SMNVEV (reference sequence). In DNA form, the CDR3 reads TGTGCCAGCAGTAAGGAGACGGCTGCGAACACCGGGGAGCTGTTTTTT. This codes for CASSKETAANTGELFF.

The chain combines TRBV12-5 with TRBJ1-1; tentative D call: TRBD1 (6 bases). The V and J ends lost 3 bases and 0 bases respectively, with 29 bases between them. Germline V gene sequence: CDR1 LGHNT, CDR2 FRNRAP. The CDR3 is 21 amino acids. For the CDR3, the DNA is TGTGCTAGTGGTTTTCTACTTCCACAGGGACCTAGAACCACAATGAACACTGAAGCTTTCTTT. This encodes CASGFLLPQGPRTTMNTEAFF.